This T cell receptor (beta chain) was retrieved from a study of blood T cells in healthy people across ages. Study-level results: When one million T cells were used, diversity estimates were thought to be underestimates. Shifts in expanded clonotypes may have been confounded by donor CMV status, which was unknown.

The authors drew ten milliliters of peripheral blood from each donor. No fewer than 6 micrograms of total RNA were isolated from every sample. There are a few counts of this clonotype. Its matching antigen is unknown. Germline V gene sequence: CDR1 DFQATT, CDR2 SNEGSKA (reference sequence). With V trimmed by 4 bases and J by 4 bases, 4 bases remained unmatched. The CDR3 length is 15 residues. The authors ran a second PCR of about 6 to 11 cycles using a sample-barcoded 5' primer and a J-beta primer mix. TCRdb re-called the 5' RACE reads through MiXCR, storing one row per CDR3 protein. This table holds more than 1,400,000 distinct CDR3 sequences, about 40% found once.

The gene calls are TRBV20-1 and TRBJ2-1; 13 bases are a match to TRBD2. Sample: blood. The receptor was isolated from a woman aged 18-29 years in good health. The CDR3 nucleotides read TGCAGTGCTATCGGACTAGCGGGAGATTACAATGAGCAGTTCTTC. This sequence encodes CSAIGLAGDYNEQFF.